This T cell receptor beta chain derives from a study of patients and donors after allogeneic stem cell transplantation. A single record per CDR3 protein comes from TCRdb applying MiXCR to the RT-PCR reads. This sample has 150,000 to 200,000 distinct CDR3 sequences; approximately 22% occur once, and the top ten carry around 26%. Ten or more counts support this clonotype. V lost 6 bases, J lost 1 base, and 10 bases stayed unmatched. The CDR3 length is 16 residues. Germline values: CDR1 MNHEY, CDR2 SVGAGI. The receptor was derived from a human donor who was either an allogeneic HSCT recipient or a stem cell or donor lymphocyte infusion donor (not recorded which). It is not recorded whose cells these are; they may come from a transplant donor. Sequencing was carried out using blood, either unsorted or a sorted T cell fraction (not recorded which). The rearrangement links TRBV6-5 to TRBJ1-1; 8 bases match TRBD1. The CDR3 DNA follows: TGTGCCAGCAGCTCATTTCGGACAGGGAGGAACACTGAAGCTTTCTTT. Translating gives CASSSFRTGRNTEAFF.